One and the same sample provided the 27 T cell receptor beta chains below, sequenced in a study of T cells after yellow fever vaccination. Using its own MiXCR run on the 5' RACE reads, TCRdb lists one record per CDR3 protein. The table records fewer than 650,000 distinct CDR3 sequences, 20% to 25% of them present only once. Sample: PBMCs, taken roughly 20 days after the first yellow fever vaccination. These receptor sequences come from a man younger than 30 who received the YFV17D yellow fever vaccine.

This clonotype appeared a few times. V is TRBV5-1 and J is TRBJ2-5; 11 bases match TRBD2. The CDR3 sequence is 17 residues long. V dropped 4 bases and J dropped 5; count of bases not matched to a gene: 13. Germline CDR1 SGHRS, CDR2 YFSETQ. As DNA, the CDR3 is TGCGCCAGCAGCCCCTGGCGTAGCGGGGGGGCTTCGGAGACCCAGTACTTC. This encodes CASSPWRSGGASETQYF. Looking up the rest from reference TRBV5-1 and TRBJ2-5 gives the full variable domain: KAGVTQTPRYLIKTRGQQVTLSCSPISGHRSVSWYQQTPGQGLQFLFEYFSETQRNKGNFPGRFSGRQFSNSRSEMNVSTLELGDSALYLCASSPWRSGGASETQYFGPGTRLLVL.

For the CDR3, the DNA is TGTGCCAGCTCACCGACTAGCGGGGATTTGGTTACTTGGACCCAGTACTTC. This translates into CASSPTSGDLVTWTQYF. V and J are TRBV18 and TRBJ2-5; 11 bases match TRBD2. Germline V gives CDR1 KGHSH, CDR2 LQKENI. CDR3 length: 17 amino acids. Germline trimming cut 3 bases from V and 7 bases from J; bases unmatched to any gene: 13. Using reference TRBV18 and TRBJ2-5 for the parts outside the CDR3, the full variable domain is NAGVMQNPRHLVRRRGQEARLRCSPMKGHSHVYWYRQLPEEGLKFMVYLQKENIIDESGMPKERFSAEFPKEGPSILRIQQVVRGDSAAYFCASSPTSGDLVTWTQYFGPGTRLLVL.

V is TRBV7-2 and J is TRBJ2-5, with D possibly being TRBD1 or TRBD2 (5 bases each). Germline CDR1 is SGHTA and CDR2 is FQGNSA. Trimming shortened V by 5 bases and J by 4 bases, and 17 bases separated the two germline ends. The CDR3 has 15 amino acids. The CDR3 coding sequence is TGTGCCAGCAGCAGAGGTGGGGGTCGGGGAGAGACCCAGTACTTC. It translates to CASSRGGGRGETQYF.

The chain combines TRBV11-2 with TRBJ1-2; no firm D call. V shed 4 bases and J shed 6 bases, with 15 bases lying between them. The CDR3 runs to 14 residues. Germline CDR1 reads SGHAT; CDR2 reads FQNNGV. As DNA, the CDR3 is TGTGCCAGCAGCTCCGGACTCCCTAGGGATGGCTACACCTTC. Encoded protein: CASSSGLPRDGYTF. The full variable domain, rest sourced from reference TRBV11-2 and TRBJ1-2, is EAGVAQSPRYKIIEKRQSVAFWCNPISGHATLYWYQQILGQGPKLLIQFQNNGVVDDSQLPKDRFSAERLKGVDSTLKIQPAKLEDSAVYLCASSSGLPRDGYTFGSGTRLTVV.

The genes are TRBV6-1 and TRBJ1-4, with D tentatively TRBD1 (5 bases). The V end was cut by 8 bases, the J end by 5 bases, with 15 bases between. This CDR3 spans 14 amino acids. Germline V gives CDR1 MNHNS, CDR2 SASEGT. For the CDR3, the DNA is TGTGCCAGCCTAACCCCTGGGGGGAATGAAAAACTGTTTTTT. It yields the protein CASLTPGGNEKLFF.

This clonotype appeared a few times. The V call is TRBV20-1, the J call TRBJ2-1; maybe TRBD1 (6 bases). This CDR3 is 13 amino acids long. Germline V gene lookup returns CDR1 DFQATT and CDR2 SNEGSKA (reference sequence). V was trimmed by 5 bases and J by 4 bases, leaving 12 bases between them. CDR3 in amino acids: CSAGGTIYNEQFF. CDR3 in DNA: TGCAGTGCTGGGGGCACAATATACAATGAGCAGTTCTTC.

The chain is built from TRBV12-3 or TRBV12-4 and TRBJ1-1, with D possibly being TRBD1 (6 bases). V gave up 6 bases and J gave up 9 bases, with 17 bases separating them. This CDR3 region has 13 residues. The CDR3 region is CASSYRWDTKAFF. CDR3 bases: TGTGCCAGCAGCTACCGTTGGGACACCAAAGCTTTCTTT.

This clonotype was counted a few times. This sequence joins TRBV10-3 and TRBJ2-3, with a weak D call TRBD1 (5 bases). The CDR3 sequence is 15 residues long. V was cut by 3 bases and J by 0 bases, with 10 bases left in between. Germline-derived CDR1 and CDR2 are ENHRY and SYGVKD. CDR3 DNA: TGTGCCATCAGTGATAGGGGTCTTAGCACAGATACGCAGTATTTT. Protein: CAISDRGLSTDTQYF.

This clonotype was counted ten times or more. The chain carries TRBV10-3 and TRBJ2-5; perhaps TRBD2 as D (5 bases). Between the trimmed V and J ends, which lost 6 bases and 2 bases, there was a span of 10 bases. Germline CDR1 is ENHRY and CDR2 is SYGVKD. The CDR3 runs 13 residues. The CDR3 region is CAIRDGVQETQYF. The CDR3 nucleotides read TGTGCCATCAGGGACGGGGTACAAGAGACCCAGTACTTC.

The table lists this clonotype with many counts. The CDR3 region is CASSERQGFSGNTIYF. The CDR3 DNA sequence: TGTGCCAGCAGTGAACGACAGGGATTCTCTGGAAACACCATATATTTT. This chain connects TRBV27 to TRBJ1-3; 7 bases agree with TRBD1. V gave up 5 bases and J gave up 0 bases; unmatched junction bases: 7. The CDR3 spans 16 residues. CDR1 and CDR2 (germline): MNHEY, SMNVEV (reference sequence).

This clonotype has just a few counts. The V call is TRBV6-1, the J call TRBJ1-4; tentatively, D is TRBD1 (5 bases). The germline V and J ends were trimmed by 6 bases and 7 bases, with 15 bases remaining between them. CDR3 size: 14 residues. Germline V CDR1 and CDR2: MNHNS, SASEGT. The CDR3 coding sequence is TGTGCCAGCAGGGGACCCCACGGGGTTGAAAAACTGTTTTTT. Protein: CASRGPHGVEKLFF.

This clonotype was observed a handful of times. V gene TRBV29-1 combines with J gene TRBJ1-1; 11 bases line up with TRBD1. V lost 4 bases and J lost 7; bases outside the gene matches: 11. Germline CDR1 and CDR2: SQVTM and ANQGSEA. CDR3 size: 15 residues. CDR3 region: CSVGEGTGGSVEAFF. As DNA, the CDR3 is TGCAGCGTTGGTGAGGGGACAGGGGGTTCGGTTGAAGCTTTCTTT.

Many counts were recorded for this clonotype. The chain links TRBV12-3 or TRBV12-4 to TRBJ2-5, with D possibly TRBD1 on 5 matching bases. CDR3 length equals 14 residues. V lost 1 base and J 10 bases, leaving 16 bases between the germline ends. CDR3 nucleotides: TGTGCCAGCAGTTTAGAGGCGCAGGGAATGATCCAGTACTTC. Translated: CASSLEAQGMIQYF.

The chain joins TRBV6-6 to TRBJ1-4; D may be TRBD1 (6 bases). Germline V CDR1 and CDR2: MNHNY, SVGAGI (reference sequence). Trimming took 10 bases from V and 6 from J, leaving 15 bases between them. The CDR3 contains 13 residues. The CDR3, as DNA: TGTGCCAACCGGAGGGGGGCCGATGAAAAACTGTTTTTT. It encodes CANRRGADEKLFF.

The rearrangement joins TRBV12-3 or TRBV12-4 to TRBJ1-6; weak D call: TRBD1 (5 bases). The germline V and J ends were trimmed by 7 bases and 9 bases, with 16 bases remaining between them. The CDR3 runs 14 residues. The DNA for the CDR3 is TGTGCCAGCACCCTCGGGGGGTATTTTTCACCCCTCCACTTT. Protein product: CASTLGGYFSPLHF.

This chain uses TRBV6-2 or TRBV6-3 with TRBJ2-7; the match to TRBD1 covers 7 bases. Germline CDR1 reads MNHEY; CDR2 reads SVGEGT. The CDR3 loop spans 12 amino acids. Losses at the gene ends were 6 bases for V and 6 bases for J; bases not matched to a gene: 5. CDR3 loop: CASSLTGVEQYV. The CDR3, as DNA: TGTGCCAGCAGCCTTACAGGGGTCGAGCAGTACGTC.

This clonotype was observed at least ten times. This sequence joins TRBV7-3 and TRBJ1-2, with 10 bases lining up with TRBD1. CDR3 length: 14 amino acids. Trimming at V came to 4 bases and at J to 3 bases, leaving 2 bases not matched to a gene. Germline CDR1 SGHTA, CDR2 FQGTGA. CDR3 sequence reads: CASSSGTGDYGYTF. The CDR3 DNA reads as TGTGCCAGCAGCTCAGGGACAGGGGACTATGGCTACACCTTC. The whole variable domain, filled in from reference TRBV7-3 and TRBJ1-2, reads GAGVSQTPSNKVTEKGKYVELRCDPISGHTALYWYRQSLGQGPEFLIYFQGTGAADDSGLPNDRFFAVRPEGSVSTLKIQRTERGDSAVYLCASSSGTGDYGYTFGSGTRLTVV.

This clonotype has more than one count but fewer than ten. DNA for the CDR3: TGTGCCAGCAGCTATGGGCGACCGGGACAGGGCGACATTCAGTACTTC. Residues: CASSYGRPGQGDIQYF. The chain couples TRBV7-8 to TRBJ2-4; TRBD1 agrees at 9 bases. V shed 4 bases and J 8 bases; nucleotides not matched to a gene: 12. This CDR3 contains 16 residues. Per the germline V gene, CDR1 is SGHVS and CDR2 is FQNEAQ.

CDR3 region: CAIRDRTSNYGYTF. The CDR3 region has the DNA TGTGCCATCAGGGACAGGACATCTAACTATGGCTACACCTTC. V and J are TRBV10-3 and TRBJ1-2; 7 bases align to TRBD1. The J segment lost 0 bases and the V segment lost 6 bases, leaving 4 bases of the junction unmatched. This CDR3 comprises 14 residues. Germline CDR1 reads ENHRY; CDR2 reads SYGVKD.

In its sample, this clonotype was seen many times. This chain connects TRBV7-2 to TRBJ2-7, with 7 nucleotides matching TRBD1. Germline-derived CDR1 and CDR2 are SGHTA and FQGNSA. There are 15 residues in the CDR3. V lost 6 bases and J lost 5; bases outside the gene matches: 13. CDR3 nucleotide sequence: TGTGCCAGCAGTTTTACCCGACAGGGCGTGAACGAGCAGTACGTC. It encodes CASSFTRQGVNEQYV.

This chain connects TRBV7-2 to TRBJ1-1, with TRBD1 as a possible D gene (6 bases). Trimming took off 5 bases at V and 6 bases at J, with 16 bases between the two ends. The CDR3 is 14 residues long. Germline V gene sequence: CDR1 SGHTA, CDR2 FQGNSA. The DNA of the CDR3 is TGTGCCAGCAGCCAGGCGGGGGGCAGCGCTGAAGCTTTCTTT. Translated: CASSQAGGSAEAFF.

This clonotype was detected only a few times. The chain has TRBV27 and TRBJ1-2, with unresolved D. V lost 7 bases and J 2 bases, leaving 14 bases between the germline ends. The CDR3 consists of 14 residues. Germline CDR1 and CDR2: MNHEY and SMNVEV (reference sequence). The CDR3 loop is CASTPPRGNYGYTF. CDR3 coding DNA: TGTGCCAGCACCCCCCCGCGGGGAAACTATGGCTACACCTTC.

This clonotype has only a few counts. This sequence joins TRBV5-1 and TRBJ2-3, with TRBD2 matching over 9 bases. V shed 1 base, J shed 5 bases, and the junction held 8 bases outside the gene matches. Germline V lookup: CDR1 SGHRS, CDR2 YFSETQ. The CDR3 runs to 16 residues. The CDR3 reads CASSLLGGGAGDTQYF. For the CDR3, the DNA is TGCGCCAGCAGCTTGTTAGGCGGGGGGGCCGGAGATACGCAGTATTTT.

Concerning this clonotype itself: The CDR3 carries no conserved terminal phenylalanine or tryptophan, so it likely arises from a read error. The rearrangement links TRBV4-2 to TRBJ2-1; D unclear. The CDR3 runs 14 residues. Germline V lookup: CDR1 LGHNA, CDR2 YNFKEQ. V dropped 3 bases and J dropped 4 bases, with 10 bases sitting between them. The chain's CDR3 is CASSQPLDYNEQFS. CDR3 DNA sequence: TGTGCCAGCAGCCAGCCCCTAGATTACAATGAGCAGTTCTCC.

This clonotype appeared a few times. The V call is TRBV12-3 or TRBV12-4, the J call TRBJ1-1; 8 nucleotides align to TRBD1. The CDR3 covers 15 residues. The ends lost 3 bases at V and 6 bases at J; junction bases unmatched: 9. The CDR3: CASSFKGQVNPEAFF. The CDR3 region has the DNA TGTGCCAGCAGTTTTAAGGGACAGGTTAACCCTGAAGCTTTCTTT.

This clonotype appeared a few times. V usage is TRBV12-3 or TRBV12-4 and J usage is TRBJ2-7; D is undetermined. This CDR3 is built from 12 residues. V dropped 0 bases and J dropped 3 bases, with 3 bases sitting between them. CDR3 in DNA: TGTGCCAGCAGTTTAGCGCTCTACGAGCAGTACTTC. The encoded protein is CASSLALYEQYF.

This clonotype was counted at least ten times. This rearrangement joins TRBV5-1 to TRBJ2-5; TRBD1 aligns across 8 bases. V shed 4 bases and J 2 bases; nucleotides not matched to a gene: 7. Germline V gene lookup returns CDR1 SGHRS and CDR2 YFSETQ. The length of the CDR3 is 15 residues. CDR3 in amino acids: CASSLIGTGQETQYF. The DNA for the CDR3 is TGCGCCAGCAGCCTGATAGGGACAGGTCAAGAGACCCAGTACTTC.